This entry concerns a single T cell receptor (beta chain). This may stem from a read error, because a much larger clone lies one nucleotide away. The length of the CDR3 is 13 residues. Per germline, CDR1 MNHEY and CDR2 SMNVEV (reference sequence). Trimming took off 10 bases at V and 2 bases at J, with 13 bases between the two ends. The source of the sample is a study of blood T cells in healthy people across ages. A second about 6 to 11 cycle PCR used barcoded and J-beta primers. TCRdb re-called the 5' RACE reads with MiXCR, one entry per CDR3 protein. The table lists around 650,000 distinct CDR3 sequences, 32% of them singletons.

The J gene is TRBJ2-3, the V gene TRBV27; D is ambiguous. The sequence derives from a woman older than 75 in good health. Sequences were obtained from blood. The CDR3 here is CANMGRDTDTQYF. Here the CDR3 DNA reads TGTGCCAACATGGGCCGAGACACAGATACGCAGTATTTT.